These 7 T cell receptor beta chains originate from one sample sequenced in a study of blood T cells in healthy people across ages. A sample-barcoded 5' primer and a J-beta primer mix were used in a second PCR of roughly 7 to 12 cycles. TCRdb called the 5' RACE reads again in MiXCR, with one record for every CDR3 protein. The data contain approximately 960,000 distinct CDR3 sequences, 29% of them singletons. These data were likewise used in another study, on T cells of mothers and their children.

Sequencing was done on a sample of blood. The receptors derive from a woman aged 35 to 49 in good health.

V and J are TRBV6-2 or TRBV6-3 and TRBJ2-5, with D uncertain. The J call is uncertain, as TRBJ2-7 better fits the DNA end. CDR3 size: 13 residues. Germline loops: CDR1 MNHEY, CDR2 SVGEGT. CDR3 amino acids: CASSYGELREQYF. The CDR3 region has the DNA TGTGCCAGCAGTTACGGTGAGTTGCGCGAGCAGTACTTC.

As to this clonotype: A read error may be the cause here, since a much bigger clone is one base away. The rearrangement links TRBV5-1 to TRBJ2-5; 8 nucleotides align to TRBD2. The CDR3 sequence is 16 residues long. Germline V CDR1 and CDR2: SGHRS, YFSETQ. The DNA for the CDR3 is TGCACCAGCAGCTTGGCCGACGGGGGGGCCCAAGAGACCCAGTACTTC. The encoded protein is CTSSLADGGAQETQYF.

This clonotype was detected only a few times. The J gene is TRBJ2-7, the V gene TRBV27, with 10 bases aligning to TRBD1. The CDR3 is 14 amino acids. V lost 6 bases, J lost 7 bases, and 9 bases stayed unmatched. The germline V gene encodes CDR1 MNHEY and CDR2 SMNVEV (reference sequence). Written as DNA, the CDR3 is TGTGCCAGCAGGCTGACAGGGGGCCGGAGTGAGCAGTACTTC. As protein: CASRLTGGRSEQYF.

CDR3 DNA sequence: TGTGCCAGCAGTTATTCGCCTTCGGGGGGCGAGCAGTACTTC. It is translated as CASSYSPSGGEQYF. The chain uses TRBV6-6 and TRBJ2-7, with 7 bases fitting TRBD2. This CDR3 has 14 residues. J gave up 6 bases and V 3 bases, and 8 bases lay outside the gene matches. Germline V gives CDR1 MNHNY, CDR2 SVGAGI (reference sequence).

To note about this clonotype: The junction shows a germline mismatch at one end, possibly a read error. The rearrangement joins TRBV20-1 to TRBJ2-5, with no clear D. The CDR3 is 11 residues long. Germline assignment: CDR1 DFQATT and CDR2 SNEGSKA (reference sequence). CDR3 coding DNA: TGCAGTGCTAGCGGAAAGAGCCATCAATTGTTC. It specifies CSASGKSHQLF.

To note about this clonotype: Possible read error: a much larger clone is one base away. The gene calls are TRBV10-3 and TRBJ2-3; weak D call: TRBD1 (6 bases). The CDR3 has 13 residues. Germline V lookup: CDR1 ENHRY, CDR2 SYGVKD. Deletions cut 11 bases from V and 1 base from J, with 13 bases between. CDR3 protein: CAVGTSGTDTQYF. The CDR3 coding sequence is TGTGCCGTAGGGACATCTGGCACAGATACGCAGTATTTT.

The chain carries TRBV7-7 and TRBJ2-3; possibly TRBD2 for D (6 bases). Germline CDR1 and CDR2: SSHAT and FNYEAQ (reference sequence). The CDR3 extends over 13 amino acids. Written as DNA, the CDR3 is TGTGCTGGCAGCCACCAGCTAGCGGATACGCAGTATTTT. Its translation: CAGSHQLADTQYF.